Detailed here is one T cell receptor beta chain. These data originate in a study of shared clonotypes between healthy human individuals. From germline, CDR1 is LNHDA and CDR2 SQIVND (reference sequence). CDR3 length equals 18 residues. Trimming at V came to 2 bases and at J to 2 bases, leaving 7 bases not matched to a gene. Data came from immunoSEQ multiplex PCR; TCRdb stores just in-frame clones and leaves some out. The table records just over 2,000,000 clones, over 85% of them present only once. Naive CD8 cells were CD45RO-negative, positively selected for CCR7, excluding terminally differentiated effector memory CD45RA+ cells.

Sequencing was done on a sample of naive CD8+ T cells sorted from blood. The genes are TRBV19 and TRBJ2-6, with 9 bases identical to TRBD2. This TCR came from a man in his late teens or twenties in good health. The CDR3 here is CASSITGSGGPGANVLTF. In DNA, the CDR3 is TGTGCCAGTAGTATAACGGGCAGCGGGGGGCCTGGGGCCAACGTCCTGACTTTC.